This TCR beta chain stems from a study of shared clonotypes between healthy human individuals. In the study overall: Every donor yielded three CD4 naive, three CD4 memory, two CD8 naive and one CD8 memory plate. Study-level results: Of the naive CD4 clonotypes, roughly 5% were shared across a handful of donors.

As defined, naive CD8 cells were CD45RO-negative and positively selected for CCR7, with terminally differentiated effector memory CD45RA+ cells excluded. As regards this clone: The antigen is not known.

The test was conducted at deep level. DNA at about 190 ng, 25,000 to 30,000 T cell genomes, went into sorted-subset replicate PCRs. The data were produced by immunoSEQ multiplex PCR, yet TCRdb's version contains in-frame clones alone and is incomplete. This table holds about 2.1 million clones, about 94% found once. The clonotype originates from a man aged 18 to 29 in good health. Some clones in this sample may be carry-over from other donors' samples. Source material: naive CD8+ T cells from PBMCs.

The CDR3 spells CASSLVGEGNIQYF. For the CDR3, the DNA is TGTGCCAGCAGCTTAGTAGGGGAGGGAAACATTCAGTACTTC. V and J are TRBV7-6 and TRBJ2-4; 7 bases are a match to TRBD2. Germline assignment: CDR1 SGHVS and CDR2 FNYEAQ. The ends lost 1 base at V and 6 bases at J; junction bases unmatched: 3. The CDR3 is made up of 14 amino acids.